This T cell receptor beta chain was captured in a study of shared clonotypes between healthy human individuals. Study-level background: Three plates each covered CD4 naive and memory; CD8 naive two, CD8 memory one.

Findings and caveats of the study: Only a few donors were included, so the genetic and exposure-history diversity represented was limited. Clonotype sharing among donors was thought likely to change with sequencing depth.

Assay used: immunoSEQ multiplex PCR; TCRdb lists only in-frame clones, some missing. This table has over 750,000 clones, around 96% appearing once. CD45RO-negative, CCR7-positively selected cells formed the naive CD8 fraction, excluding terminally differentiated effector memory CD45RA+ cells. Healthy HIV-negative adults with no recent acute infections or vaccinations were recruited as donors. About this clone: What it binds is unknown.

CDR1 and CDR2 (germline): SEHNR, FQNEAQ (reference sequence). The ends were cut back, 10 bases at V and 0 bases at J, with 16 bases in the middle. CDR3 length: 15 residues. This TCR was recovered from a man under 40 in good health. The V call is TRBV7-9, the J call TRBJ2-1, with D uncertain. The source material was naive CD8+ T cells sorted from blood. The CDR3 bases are TGTGCCACCACGATCTCGCCCATCTCCTACAATGAGCAGTTCTTC. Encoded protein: CATTISPISYNEQFF.